This T cell receptor beta chain was identified in a study of cytomegalovirus exposure and HLA in healthy donors. The study, taken as a whole, reports: Data from an earlier analysis indicated that most TCR beta V segments were productive either about 87% or about 30% of the time.

A multiplex PCR was run with 60 Vbeta primers and 13 Jbeta primers. Assay used: immunoSEQ multiplex PCR; TCRdb lists only in-frame clones, some missing. The sample has roughly 200,000 clones; approximately 80% are singletons. The J segment lost 3 bases and the V segment lost 3 bases, leaving 9 bases of the junction unmatched. Germline V CDR1 and CDR2: MNHEY, SMNVEV (reference sequence). This CDR3 region has 16 residues. Worth noting for this clone: The antigen remains undetermined.

The sequence was obtained from a man aged 60 to 69 in good health and CMV-seronegative. The chain links TRBV27 to TRBJ2-7; 9 positions agree with TRBD1. The sequenced sample consisted of PBMCs. Here the CDR3 DNA reads TGTGCCAGCAGTTTGTACCGGGACAGGGTTGACTACGAGCAGTACTTC. Translation: CASSLYRDRVDYEQYF.